One sample yielded the 7 T cell receptor beta chains listed below, sequenced in a study of identifying expanded T cells in peripheral blood. The repertoire was sequenced with immunoSEQ multiplex PCR; TCRdb's copy has only in-frame clones and lacks some. The sample includes around 100,000 clones, approximately 90% seen only once; the top ten take approximately 17%. The specimen sequenced was blood. The receptors shown here come from a person between 18 and 75 years old in good health.

The J gene is TRBJ2-7, the V gene TRBV5-1; 7 positions match TRBD1. Germline CDR1 SGHRS, CDR2 YFSETQ. The V and J ends lost 3 bases and 0 bases, in that order; junction bases with no gene match: 3. This CDR3 has 14 amino acids. The CDR3 bases are TGCGCCAGCAGCTCGGGACAGCCCTCCTACGAGCAGTACTTC. Translation: CASSSGQPSYEQYF. Full variable domain (missing parts from reference TRBV5-1 and TRBJ2-7): KAGVTQTPRYLIKTRGQQVTLSCSPISGHRSVSWYQQTPGQGLQFLFEYFSETQRNKGNFPGRFSGRQFSNSRSEMNVSTLELGDSALYLCASSSGQPSYEQYFGPGTRLTVT.

The chain uses TRBV30 and TRBJ2-7; D might be TRBD1 or TRBD2, each matching 5 bases. Germline V gene sequence: CDR1 GTSNPN, CDR2 SVGIG (reference sequence). Trimming took 7 bases from V and 2 from J, leaving 18 bases between them. The CDR3 extends over 14 amino acids. The CDR3 DNA follows: TGTGCCTCGTCCATAGACTTGGGGGCCTACGAGCAGTACTTC. Protein sequence: CASSIDLGAYEQYF.

The chain couples TRBV15 to TRBJ1-5, with a tentative D call TRBD1 (6 bases). This CDR3 is built from 16 residues. Germline assignment: CDR1 LNHNV and CDR2 YYDKDF (reference sequence). Trimming pared 0 bases from V and 4 bases from J, leaving 13 bases between. CDR3 protein: CATSRDRGAGNQPQHF. Here the CDR3 DNA reads TGTGCCACCAGCAGAGATCGGGGGGCAGGAAATCAGCCCCAGCATTTT.

The chain couples TRBV7-2 to TRBJ2-7, with TRBD1 identical over 9 bases. This CDR3 spans 17 amino acids. CDR1 SGHTA and CDR2 FQGNSA come from the germline V gene. Trimming took 5 bases from V and 6 from J; bases not matched to a gene: 17. CDR3 in DNA: TGTGCCAGCAGCCCATACTCCGCGGGGACAGGGTTTAGCGAGCAGTACTTC. This translates into CASSPYSAGTGFSEQYF. The full variable domain, rest sourced from reference TRBV7-2 and TRBJ2-7, is GAGVSQSPSNKVTEKGKDVELRCDPISGHTALYWYRQSLGQGLEFLIYFQGNSAPDKSGLPSDRFSAERTGGSVSTLTIQRTQQEDSAVYLCASSPYSAGTGFSEQYFGPGTRLTVT.

This chain links TRBV7-6 with TRBJ2-1; no definite D call. V was clipped by 4 bases and J by 3 bases, with 13 bases between them. The germline V gene has CDR1 SGHVS and CDR2 FNYEAQ. The CDR3 length is 15 residues. The CDR3 spells CASSSYREVYNEQFF. CDR3 coding DNA: TGTGCCAGCAGCTCGTACCGAGAGGTCTACAATGAGCAGTTCTTC. Full variable domain (missing parts from reference TRBV7-6 and TRBJ2-1): GAGVSQSPRYKVTKRGQDVALRCDPISGHVSLYWYRQALGQGPEFLTYFNYEAQQDKSGLPNDRFSAERPEGSISTLTIQRTEQRDSAMYRCASSSYREVYNEQFFGPGTRLTVL.

The V call is TRBV29-1, the J call TRBJ1-2; TRBD1 is a possible D gene (5 bases). The V gene's germline CDR1 is SQVTM and CDR2 ANQGSEA. Trimming cost V 5 bases and J 3 bases, with 19 bases left between them. CDR3 size: 15 residues. The CDR3 region is CSVPVQGQSDYGYTF. The CDR3 bases are TGCAGCGTTCCCGTTCAGGGTCAAAGTGACTATGGCTACACCTTC.

This clone has just one count. The chain couples TRBV7-2 to TRBJ2-7; 7 positions agree with TRBD1. The CDR3 runs 14 residues. Germline CDR1 reads SGHTA; CDR2 reads FQGNSA. Trimming took 3 bases from V and 3 from J; bases not matched to a gene: 5. The DNA of the CDR3 is TGTGCCAGCAGCTTCCAGGGGGTAGGCTACGAGCAGTACTTC. Encoded protein: CASSFQGVGYEQYF.